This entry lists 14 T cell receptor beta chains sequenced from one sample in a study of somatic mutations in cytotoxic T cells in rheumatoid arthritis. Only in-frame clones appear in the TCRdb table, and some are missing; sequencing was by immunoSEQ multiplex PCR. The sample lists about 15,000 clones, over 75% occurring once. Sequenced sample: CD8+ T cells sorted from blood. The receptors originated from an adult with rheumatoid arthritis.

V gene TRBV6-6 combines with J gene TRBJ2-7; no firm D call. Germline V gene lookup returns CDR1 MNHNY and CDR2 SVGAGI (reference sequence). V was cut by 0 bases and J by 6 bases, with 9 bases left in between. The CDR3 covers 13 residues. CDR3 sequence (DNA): TGTGCCAGCAGTTACTCGAGTGGGTTCGAGCAGTACTTC. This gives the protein CASSYSSGFEQYF.

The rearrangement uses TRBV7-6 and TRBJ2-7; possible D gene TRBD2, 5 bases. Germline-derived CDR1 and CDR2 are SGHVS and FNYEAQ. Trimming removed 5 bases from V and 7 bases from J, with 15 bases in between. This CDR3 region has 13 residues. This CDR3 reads CASSQISGEEQYF. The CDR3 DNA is TGTGCCAGCAGCCAGATAAGCGGAGAAGAGCAGTACTTC.

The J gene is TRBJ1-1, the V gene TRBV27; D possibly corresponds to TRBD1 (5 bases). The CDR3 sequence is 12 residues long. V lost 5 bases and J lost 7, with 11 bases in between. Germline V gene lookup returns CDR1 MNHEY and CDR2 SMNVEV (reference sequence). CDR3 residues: CASSAGPSEAFF. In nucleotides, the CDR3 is TGTGCCAGCAGTGCGGGGCCGAGTGAAGCTTTCTTT.

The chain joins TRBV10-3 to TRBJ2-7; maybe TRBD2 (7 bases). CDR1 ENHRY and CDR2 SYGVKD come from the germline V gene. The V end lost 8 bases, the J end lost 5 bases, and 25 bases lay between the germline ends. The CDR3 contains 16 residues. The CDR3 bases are TGTGCCATCGGGGGGGCCGGGGGGCCAGGAGGGGACGAGCAGTACTTC. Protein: CAIGGAGGPGGDEQYF.

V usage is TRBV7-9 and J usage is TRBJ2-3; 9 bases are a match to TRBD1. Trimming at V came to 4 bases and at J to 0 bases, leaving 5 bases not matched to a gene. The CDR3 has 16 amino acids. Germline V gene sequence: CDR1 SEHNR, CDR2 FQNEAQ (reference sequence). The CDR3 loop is CASSSSTGGSTDTQYF. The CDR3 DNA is TGTGCCAGCAGCTCATCGACAGGGGGGAGCACAGATACGCAGTATTTT.

The CDR3 protein is CASSLTDALTNEQFF. CDR3 bases: TGTGCCAGCAGTTTAACAGATGCCCTTACCAATGAGCAGTTCTTC. The chain links TRBV27 to TRBJ2-1; D remains ambiguous. Germline CDR1 reads MNHEY; CDR2 reads SMNVEV (reference sequence). This CDR3 has 15 amino acids. Trimming pared 2 bases from V and 6 bases from J, leaving 14 bases between.

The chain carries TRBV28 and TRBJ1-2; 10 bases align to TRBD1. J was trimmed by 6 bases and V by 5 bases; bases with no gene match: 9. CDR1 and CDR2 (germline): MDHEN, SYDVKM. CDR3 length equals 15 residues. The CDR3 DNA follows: TGTGCCAGCAGTGCAGACTGGGACAGGGGAAATGGCTACACCTTC. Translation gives CASSADWDRGNGYTF.

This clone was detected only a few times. The CDR3 protein is CASSVSLQPQHF. The CDR3 DNA follows: TGTGCCAGTAGTGTCTCGCTCCAGCCCCAGCATTTT. The V gene is TRBV19, the J gene TRBJ1-5; D not certain. Germline V gene sequence: CDR1 LNHDA, CDR2 SQIVND (reference sequence). The CDR3 extends over 12 amino acids. V shed 5 bases and J shed 7 bases, with 9 bases lying between them.

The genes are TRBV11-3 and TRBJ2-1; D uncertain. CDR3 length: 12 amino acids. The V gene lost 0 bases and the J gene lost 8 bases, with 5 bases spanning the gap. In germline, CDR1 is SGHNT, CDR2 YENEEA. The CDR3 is CASSLDPYEQFF. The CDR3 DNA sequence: TGTGCCAGCAGCTTAGATCCCTATGAGCAGTTCTTC.

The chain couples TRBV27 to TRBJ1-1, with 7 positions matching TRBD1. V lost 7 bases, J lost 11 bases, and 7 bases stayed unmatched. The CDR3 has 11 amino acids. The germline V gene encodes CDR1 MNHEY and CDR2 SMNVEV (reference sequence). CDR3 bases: TGTGCCAGCACCCTGGGGACAGAGGCTTTCTTT. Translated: CASTLGTEAFF.

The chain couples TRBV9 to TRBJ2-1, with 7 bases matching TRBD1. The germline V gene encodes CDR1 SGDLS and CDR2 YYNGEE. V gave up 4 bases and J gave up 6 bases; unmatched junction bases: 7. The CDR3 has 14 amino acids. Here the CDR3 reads CASSPGTAFNEQFF. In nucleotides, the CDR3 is TGTGCCAGCAGCCCCGGGACAGCTTTCAATGAGCAGTTCTTC.

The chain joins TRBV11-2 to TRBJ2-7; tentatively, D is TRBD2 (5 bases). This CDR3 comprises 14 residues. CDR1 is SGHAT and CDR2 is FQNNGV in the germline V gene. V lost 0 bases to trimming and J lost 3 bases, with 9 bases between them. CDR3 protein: CASSLDPRDYEQYF. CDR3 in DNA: TGTGCCAGCAGCTTAGATCCCCGGGACTACGAGCAGTACTTC.

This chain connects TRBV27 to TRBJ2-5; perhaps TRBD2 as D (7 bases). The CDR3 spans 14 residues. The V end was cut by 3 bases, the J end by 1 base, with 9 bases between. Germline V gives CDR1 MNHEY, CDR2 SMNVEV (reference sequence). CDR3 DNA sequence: TGTGCCAGCAGTTTCGCGGGGGCCCAAGAGACCCAGTACTTC. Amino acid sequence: CASSFAGAQETQYF.

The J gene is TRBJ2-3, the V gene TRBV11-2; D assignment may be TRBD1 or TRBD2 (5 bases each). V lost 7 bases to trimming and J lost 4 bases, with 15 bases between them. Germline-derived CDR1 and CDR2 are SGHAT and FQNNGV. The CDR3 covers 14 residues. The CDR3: CASTLRGLADTQYF. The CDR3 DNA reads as TGTGCCAGCACCCTGAGGGGTTTGGCAGATACGCAGTATTTT.